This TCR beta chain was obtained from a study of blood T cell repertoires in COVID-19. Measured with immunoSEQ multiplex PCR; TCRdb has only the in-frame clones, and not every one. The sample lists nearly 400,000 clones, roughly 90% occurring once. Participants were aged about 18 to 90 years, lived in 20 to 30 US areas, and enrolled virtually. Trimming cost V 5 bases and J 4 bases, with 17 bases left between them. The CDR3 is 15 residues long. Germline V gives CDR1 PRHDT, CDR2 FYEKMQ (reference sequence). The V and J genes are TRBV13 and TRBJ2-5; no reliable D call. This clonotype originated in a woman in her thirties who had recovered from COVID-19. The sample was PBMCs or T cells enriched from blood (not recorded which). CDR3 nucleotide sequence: TGTGCCAGCAGCCGATTGGCTGGAGTGAGAGAGACCCAGTACTTC. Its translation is CASSRLAGVRETQYF.